This TCR beta chain derives from a study of T-cell memory formation after mild COVID-19. Using its own MiXCR run on the 5' RACE reads, TCRdb lists one record per CDR3 protein. Found here are about 6,100 distinct CDR3 sequences, over 15% of them singletons; the top ten hold 50% to 70%. Trimming cost V 6 bases and J 1 base; bases outside gene matches: 1. The CDR3 contains 14 residues. Germline CDR1 and CDR2: ENHRY and SYGVKD. This clonotype was counted ten times or more. The receptor was isolated from an adult woman who had mild COVID-19 (a few samples of this study predate the infection). Cell type and time point are not known. V gene TRBV10-3 combines with J gene TRBJ2-2; 8 nucleotides align to TRBD2. Sequencing was done on a sample of PBMCs or a T cell subset sorted from them (not recorded which). The CDR3 nucleotides are TGTGCCATCAGGACTAGCGTGAACACCGGGGAGCTGTTTTTT. Protein product: CAIRTSVNTGELFF.